Sequencing of this T cell receptor beta chain was carried out in a study of blood T cell repertoires in COVID-19. Turning to the study itself: Nucleic acid was either cDNA or gDNA, and it came from T cells, B-cell-depleted T cells, or PBMCs.

Using immunoSEQ multiplex PCR, the repertoire was profiled, and TCRdb retains in-frame clones only, with some absent. Here the sample spans 150,000 or so clones, approximately 88% being singletons. The germline gives CDR1 SNHLY, CDR2 FYNNEI. This CDR3 region has 13 residues. V shed 5 bases and J shed 3 bases, with 10 bases lying between them. The source material was PBMCs or T cells enriched from blood (not recorded which). This sequence originates from a man aged 70-80 years who had been exposed to COVID-19. This chain connects TRBV2 to TRBJ1-2; the D is unclear. CDR3 amino acids: CASSREGDYGYTF. The CDR3 DNA reads as TGTGCCAGCAGTCGGGAGGGAGACTATGGCTACACCTTC.